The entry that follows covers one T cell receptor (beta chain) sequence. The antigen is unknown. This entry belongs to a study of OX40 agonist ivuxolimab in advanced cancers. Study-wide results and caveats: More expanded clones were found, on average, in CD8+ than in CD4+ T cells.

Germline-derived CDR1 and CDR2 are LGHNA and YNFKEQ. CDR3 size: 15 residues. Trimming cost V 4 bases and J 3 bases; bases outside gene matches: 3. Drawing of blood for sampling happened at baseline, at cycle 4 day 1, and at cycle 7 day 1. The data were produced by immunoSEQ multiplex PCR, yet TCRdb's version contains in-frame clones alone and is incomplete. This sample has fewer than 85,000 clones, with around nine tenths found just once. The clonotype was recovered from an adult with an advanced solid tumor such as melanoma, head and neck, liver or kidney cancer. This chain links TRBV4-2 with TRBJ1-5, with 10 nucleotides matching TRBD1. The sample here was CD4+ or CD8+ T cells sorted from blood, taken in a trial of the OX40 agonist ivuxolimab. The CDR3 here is CASSPGTGDNQPQHF. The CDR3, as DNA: TGTGCCAGCAGCCCCGGGACAGGGGACAATCAGCCCCAGCATTTT.